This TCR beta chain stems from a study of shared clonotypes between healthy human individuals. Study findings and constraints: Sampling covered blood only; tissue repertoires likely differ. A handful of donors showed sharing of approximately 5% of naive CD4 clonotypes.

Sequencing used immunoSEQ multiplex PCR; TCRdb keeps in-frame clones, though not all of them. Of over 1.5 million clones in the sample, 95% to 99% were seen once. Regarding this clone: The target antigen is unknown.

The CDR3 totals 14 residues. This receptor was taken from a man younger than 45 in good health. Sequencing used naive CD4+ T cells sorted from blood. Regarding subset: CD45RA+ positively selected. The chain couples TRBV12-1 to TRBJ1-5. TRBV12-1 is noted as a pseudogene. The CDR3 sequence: CASSAGLSNQPQHF. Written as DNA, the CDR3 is TGTGCCAGCAGCGCGGGACTTAGCAATCAGCCCCAGCATTTT.